This is a list of T cell receptor beta chains from one sample in a study of shared clonotypes between healthy human individuals. Only in-frame clones appear in the TCRdb table, and some are missing; sequencing was by immunoSEQ multiplex PCR. The top ten hold around an eighth of the sample, which has fewer than 550,000 clones, almost 80% seen once. The material sequenced was PBMCs. The origin of the receptors is a woman aged 40-49 years in good health. Some clones in this sample may be carry-over from other donors' samples. CDR3s include the opening cysteine and the closing phenylalanine or tryptophan. The D gene is left open where the match is weak. Clone size is shown for a subset of rows, as once, few, many or a class of expanded clone.

v_gene	d_gene	j_gene	abundance	CDR3nt	CDR3aa
TRBV7-9	NA	TRBJ2-1	NA	TGTGCCAGCAGCCTTTCCCGTCCAGGGGTGGGCTACAATGAGCAGTTCTTC	CASSLSRPGVGYNEQFF
TRBV11-2	TRBD1	TRBJ2-7	NA	TGTGCCAGCAGCTTAGCCAGGGGGCTCAACGAGCAGTACTTC	CASSLARGLNEQYF
TRBV7-2	NA	TRBJ2-1	few	TGTGCCAGCAGCCCGAATAGATACAATGAGCAGTTCTTC	CASSPNRYNEQFF
TRBV11-2	NA	TRBJ2-5	NA	TGTGCCAGCAGCTTAGAACTCGCGCAAGAGACCCAGTACTTC	CASSLELAQETQYF
TRBV18	NA	TRBJ1-2	NA	TGTGCCAGCTCACCCCGGCCAGGGGTAAACTATGGCTACACCTTC	CASSPRPGVNYGYTF
TRBV5-6	NA	TRBJ1-2	NA	TGTGCCAGCAGCTATCTAGGGAACTATGGCTACACCTTC	CASSYLGNYGYTF
TRBV28	NA	TRBJ1-5	NA	TGTGCCAGCAGCCCGGGGGCTTTTAGCAATCAGCCCCAGCATTTT	CASSPGAFSNQPQHF
TRBV19	NA	TRBJ1-2	NA	TGTGCCAGTAGTATAGGGCTCCTACGGACAAGGGTCTATGGCTACACCTTC	CASSIGLLRTRVYGYTF
TRBV5-1	TRBD2	TRBJ2-2	NA	TGCGCCAGCAGCTTGAGTTGGGAGGGGACCGGGGAGCTGTTTTTT	CASSLSWEGTGELFF
TRBV9	NA	TRBJ2-7	NA	TGTGCCAGCAGCGTAGAGGCAGGGGCCTACGAGCAGTACTTC	CASSVEAGAYEQYF
TRBV7-9	TRBD1	TRBJ1-1	NA	TGTGCCAGCAGTTACCCAGGGGGGGACACTGAAGCTTTCTTT	CASSYPGGDTEAFF
TRBV28	TRBD2	TRBJ2-7	NA	TGTGCCAGCAGTTTAAGGAACTGGGCGGGGGGCACCTACGAGCAGTACTTC	CASSLRNWAGGTYEQYF
TRBV15	NA	TRBJ2-7	NA	TGTGCCACCCGTAGGGGTCAGGGGAGGTACGAGCAGTACTTC	CATRRGQGRYEQYF
TRBV10-1	NA	TRBJ2-7	NA	TGCGCCAGCAGTGAGTGGGGGGGCAGGTACGAGCAGTACTTC	CASSEWGGRYEQYF
TRBV28	NA	TRBJ2-7	NA	TGTGCCAGCGTCTCCGGGACGGCAAGCTCCTACGAGCAGTACTTC	CASVSGTASSYEQYF
TRBV7-2	TRBD2	TRBJ2-4	NA	TGTGCCAGCAGCGCGTCGGTAGCGGGAGTGAGAAACATTCAGTACTTC	CASSASVAGVRNIQYF
TRBV4-2	NA	TRBJ1-2	NA	TGTGCCAGCAGCCAAGATACGACAAATAACTATGGCTACACCTTC	CASSQDTTNNYGYTF
TRBV5-1	NA	TRBJ2-2	NA	TGCGCCAGCAGCTTGCGAATATACACCGGGGAGCTGTTTTTT	CASSLRIYTGELFF
TRBV28	TRBD1	TRBJ1-5	few	TGTGCCAGCATTCGAGGGGGCGAGGGTGGATCCCCCCAGCATTTT	CASIRGGEGGSPQHF
TRBV19	NA	TRBJ2-2	NA	TGTGCCAGTAGTCCCTACAGGGTAGCCGGGGAGCTGTTTTTT	CASSPYRVAGELFF
TRBV21-1	NA	TRBJ1-5	NA	TGTGCCAGCAGCAAAGTGAAGGATCCAGGTAATAGCAATCAGCCCCAGCATTTT	CASSKVKDPGNSNQPQHF
TRBV7-9	NA	TRBJ2-1	NA	TGTGCCAGCAGCCGGCTCGAGGCTTACAATGAGCAGTTCTTC	CASSRLEAYNEQFF
TRBV27	TRBD1	TRBJ1-2	NA	TGTGCCAGCAGGATGGGACAGGGCCACGGCTACACCTTC	CASRMGQGHGYTF
TRBV2	TRBD2	TRBJ2-1	once	TGTGCCAGCAGCGAGACAATCGGGGGGTCCTACAATGAGCAGTTCTTC	CASSETIGGSYNEQFF
TRBV18	NA	TRBJ1-5	NA	TGTGCCAGCTCATCGGGACGTCAAGATGCCCAGCATTTT	CASSSGRQDAQHF
TRBV27	NA	TRBJ1-3	NA	TGTGCCAGCAGTTTAAGTAGTGGAAACACCATATATTTT	CASSLSSGNTIYF
TRBV27	NA	TRBJ2-6	NA	TGTGCCAGCAGTTTAAGGTATCCCTCTGGGGCCAACGTCCTGACTTTC	CASSLRYPSGANVLTF
TRBV5-1	NA	TRBJ2-3	NA	TGCGCCAGCCGAGGCCAGGAGGGGGCAGATACGCAGTATTTT	CASRGQEGADTQYF
TRBV7-2	TRBD2	TRBJ2-7	once	TGTGCCAGCAGGCCGACTAGCGGGAGGGGGGGGTCCTACGAGCAGTACTTC	CASRPTSGRGGSYEQYF
TRBV19	NA	TRBJ2-1	NA	TGTGCCAGTAGGGGCTCCTACAATGAGCAGTTCTTC	CASRGSYNEQFF
TRBV6-5	TRBD2	TRBJ2-1	NA	TGTGCCAGCAGACCCAGCGGGACGTCTCACGGGCAGTTCTTC	CASRPSGTSHGQFF
TRBV25-1	NA	TRBJ2-1	NA	TGTGCCAGCAGTGAATTTCGGCTAGCACGAATTGACTACAATGAGCAGTTCTTC	CASSEFRLARIDYNEQFF
TRBV5-1	TRBD1	TRBJ2-7	NA	TGCGCCAGCAGCTTGGAAGGGGACAGTTGGGTCCAAGGGCAGTACTTC	CASSLEGDSWVQGQYF
TRBV27	TRBD2	TRBJ2-2	NA	TGTGCCAGCAGCCGCGGGAGGGCCACCGGGGAGCTGTTTTTT	CASSRGRATGELFF
TRBV21-1	NA	TRBJ2-4	NA	TGTGCCAGCAGCAGGGGGGGGACTAGCGCTCCCGTAGCCAAAAACATTCAGTACTTC	CASSRGGTSAPVAKNIQYF
TRBV30	NA	TRBJ2-3	NA	TGTGCCTGGAGTGCAATTTCGGTGGGCGGCACAGATACGCAGTATTTT	CAWSAISVGGTDTQYF
TRBV27	NA	TRBJ1-1	NA	TGTGCCAGCAGGGACAGCTACTACACTGAAGCTTTCTTT	CASRDSYYTEAFF
TRBV27	NA	TRBJ1-6	many	TGTGCCAGCAGGCCTGACAGTCCCGGTTCACCCCTCCACTTT	CASRPDSPGSPLHF
TRBV18	NA	TRBJ2-7	NA	TGTGCCAGCTCCCCGACGGCGGCGGGGTCCGAGCAGTACTTC	CASSPTAAGSEQYF
TRBV7-2	TRBD2	TRBJ2-5	NA	TGTGCCAGCAGTCCTACTAGCGGCGAGGGGGAGACCCAGTACTTC	CASSPTSGEGETQYF
TRBV6-5	NA	TRBJ2-7	NA	TGTGCCAGCAGTCCCCACTGGCGGGGCTCCTACGAGCAGTACTTC	CASSPHWRGSYEQYF
TRBV2	TRBD1	TRBJ1-1	NA	TGTGCCAGCGGAAACCGGGACAGGGACACTGAAGCTTTCTTT	CASGNRDRDTEAFF
TRBV25-1	NA	TRBJ2-1	NA	TGTGCCAGCAGTCCCGGGACTCTCAATGAGCAGTTCTTC	CASSPGTLNEQFF
TRBV6-1	TRBD1	TRBJ1-2	NA	TGTGCCAGCAGGAAGGACAGGGATGGAAGCGGCTACACCTTC	CASRKDRDGSGYTF
TRBV2	TRBD1	TRBJ2-3	NA	TGTGCCAGCAGTCCTGGGACAGGGGTTAGCACAGATACGCAGTATTTT	CASSPGTGVSTDTQYF
TRBV6-4	TRBD2	TRBJ2-1	NA	TGTGCCAGCAGTGACGGGCGGGAGCTGGATGAGCAGTTCTTC	CASSDGRELDEQFF
TRBV13	NA	TRBJ2-3	once	TGTGCCAGCAGCTTACCAGCCCTCGGGGCTAAAGATACGCAGTATTTT	CASSLPALGAKDTQYF
TRBV7-9	TRBD2	TRBJ2-2	NA	TGTGCCAGCAGCTTAGAACTAGCGGGAAACACCGGGGAGCTGTTTTTT	CASSLELAGNTGELFF
TRBV4-1	NA	TRBJ2-7	NA	TGCGCCAGCAGCCGTCTAAAAACAGGGACTTACGAGCAGTACTTC	CASSRLKTGTYEQYF
TRBV10-1	NA	TRBJ2-2	NA	TGCGCCAGCAGGCGGGGTCCAGACACCGGGGAGCTGTTTTTT	CASRRGPDTGELFF
TRBV7-9	TRBD1	TRBJ1-1	NA	TGTGCCAGCAGGCCGGGACAGGGCGAGAACACTGAAGCTTTCTTT	CASRPGQGENTEAFF
TRBV19	TRBD2	TRBJ2-1	NA	TGTGCCAGTATGGGCCCTAGAATGGCGGGAGGGGGTGAGCAGTTCTTC	CASMGPRMAGGGEQFF
TRBV28	NA	TRBJ2-2	NA	TGTGCCAGCAGTTTCGTGGGGGGAACCGGGGAGCTGTTTTTT	CASSFVGGTGELFF